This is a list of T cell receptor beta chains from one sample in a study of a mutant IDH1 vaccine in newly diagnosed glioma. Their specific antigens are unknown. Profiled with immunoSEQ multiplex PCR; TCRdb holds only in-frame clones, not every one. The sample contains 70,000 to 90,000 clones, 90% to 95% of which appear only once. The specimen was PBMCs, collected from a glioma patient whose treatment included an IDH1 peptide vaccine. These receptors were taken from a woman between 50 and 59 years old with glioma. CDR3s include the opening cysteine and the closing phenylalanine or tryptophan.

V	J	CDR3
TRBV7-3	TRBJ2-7	CASSLTTGDEQYF
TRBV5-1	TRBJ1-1	CASSPGQGHTEAFF
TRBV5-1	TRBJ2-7	CASSARTGENEQYF
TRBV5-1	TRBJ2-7	CASSPSGGGPYEQYF
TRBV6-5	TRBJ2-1	CASSYRREREQFF
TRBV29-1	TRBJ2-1	CSAEWLATEQFF
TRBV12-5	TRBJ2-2	CASWADNTGELFF
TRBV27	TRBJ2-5	CASSPRQGRETQYF
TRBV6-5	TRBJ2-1	CASRAGQGTINEQFF
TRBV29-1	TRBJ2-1	CSVDSTSYNEQFF
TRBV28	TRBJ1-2	CASSWTQGGYTF
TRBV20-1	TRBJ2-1	CSARRNEQFF
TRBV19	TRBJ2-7	CASSIEGTGPYEQYF
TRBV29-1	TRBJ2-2	CSAGAVDTGELFF
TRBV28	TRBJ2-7	CASSADPISYEQYF
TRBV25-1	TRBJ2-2	CASSETGLNTGELFF
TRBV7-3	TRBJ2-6	CASSRASGTGANVLTF
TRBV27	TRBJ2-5	CASSGGQETQYF
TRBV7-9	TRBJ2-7	CASSLFGYEQYF
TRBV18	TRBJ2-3	CASSALQGRTDTQYF
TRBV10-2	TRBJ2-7	CASSDRVHEQYF